These T cell receptor beta chains were read from a single sample in a study of blood T cell repertoires in COVID-19. Assay used: immunoSEQ multiplex PCR; TCRdb lists only in-frame clones, some missing. The sample lists 300,000 to 500,000 clones; roughly 90% were seen once. Sample: PBMCs or T cells enriched from blood (not recorded which). The origin of the receptors is a woman in her 40s with acute COVID-19. Both conserved end residues are part of each CDR3. Each record gives: D gene, J gene, V gene, clone size, CDR3 DNA, CDR3 protein. A D gene is named only where the DNA matches it firmly. The size of a clone is reported for some rows only, either as once, few or many, or as a class for expanded clones.

>TRBD1|TRBJ1-6|TRBV5-8|few
TGTGCCAGCAGCCCGGACAGGGGGCGTAATTCACCCCTCCACTTT
CASSPDRGRNSPLHF
>-|TRBJ1-2|TRBV5-4|-
TGTGCCAGCAGCTTCGGAACAGGGAATGGCTACACCTTC
CASSFGTGNGYTF
>-|TRBJ1-5|TRBV4-1|-
TGCGCCAGCAGCCAAGATCAAAGCGGAAATCAGCCCCAGCATTTT
CASSQDQSGNQPQHF
>TRBD2|TRBJ2-1|TRBV2|-
TGTGCCAGCAACCGACGGACTAGCGGGGGGTCGGATGAGCAGTTCTTC
CASNRRTSGGSDEQFF
>-|TRBJ2-7|TRBV11-2|-
TGTGCCAGCAGCTTATTCCAGACCTACGAGCAGTACTTC
CASSLFQTYEQYF
>-|TRBJ1-4|TRBV7-8|-
TGTGCCAGCAGCTTAGGTTCCATTACTAATGAAAAACTGTTTTTT
CASSLGSITNEKLFF
>TRBD1|TRBJ2-6|TRBV6-1|-
TGTGCCAGCAGTGAAGCGGGGCAGGGGCAGGGGGCACGCACTGGGGCCAACGTCCTGACTTTC
CASSEAGQGQGARTGANVLTF
>-|TRBJ1-1|TRBV19|-
TGTGCCAGTACTCGAGGGTCTGGCACTGAAGCTTTCTTT
CASTRGSGTEAFF
>TRBD2|TRBJ2-2|TRBV12-3/TRBV12-4|-
TGTGCCAGCATGGCGGGGGCCGGGGAGCTGTTTTTT
CASMAGAGELFF
>TRBD2|TRBJ2-3|TRBV6-5|-
TGTGCCAGCAGTATAGCGGGGGGGTCGCTAGATACGCAGTATTTT
CASSIAGGSLDTQYF
>-|TRBJ2-3|TRBV2|once
TGTGCCTCAAGAGCGGAGAATGGCGCAGATACGCAGTATTTT
CASRAENGADTQYF
>TRBD1|TRBJ1-2|TRBV5-6|-
TGTGCCAGCAGCTGGGACAGGGGGAACTATGGCTACACCTTC
CASSWDRGNYGYTF
>-|TRBJ1-2|TRBV25-1|-
TGTGCCAGCCCAGGGTCAGGAGACGGGGGCTACACCTTC
CASPGSGDGGYTF
>-|TRBJ1-2|TRBV12-5|-
TGTGCTAGTGGCTCCGCGGGGGCAGGGGTGTATGGCTACACCTTC
CASGSAGAGVYGYTF
>-|TRBJ1-4|TRBV5-8|-
TGTGCCAGCAGCTTGGGTGTAGCAACTAATGAAAAACTGTTTTTT
CASSLGVATNEKLFF
>-|TRBJ2-1|TRBV2|-
TGTGCCAGCGGAGACAGATCCTACAATGAGCAGTTCTTC
CASGDRSYNEQFF
>-|TRBJ1-5|TRBV6-5|-
TGTGCCAGCAGACCAAGCCCGTATAGCAATCAGCCCCAGCATTTT
CASRPSPYSNQPQHF
>-|TRBJ2-2|TRBV4-2|-
TGTGCCAGCAGCCCGCTGCGGAACGGGGAGCTGTTTTTT
CASSPLRNGELFF
>TRBD1|TRBJ1-2|TRBV19|-
TGTGCCAGTAGTGCCCCCAGGGGGACAAGTAACTATGGCTACACCTTC
CASSAPRGTSNYGYTF
>-|TRBJ2-2|TRBV10-2|-
TGCGCCAGCAGTGAGCACGGGACGAACACCGGGGAGCTGTTTTTT
CASSEHGTNTGELFF
>TRBD1|TRBJ2-3|TRBV30|-
TGTGCCTGGAGTAGGACAGGGATAAGGGCAGATACGCAGTATTTT
CAWSRTGIRADTQYF
>-|TRBJ1-2|TRBV5-4|-
TGTGCCAGCACCCCCTCCGGGGGTTCCCTTTATGGCTACACCTTC
CASTPSGGSLYGYTF
>TRBD1|TRBJ2-7|TRBV4-1|-
TGCGCCAGCAGCCAAACCACCGGACAGGGCTACGAGCAGTACTTC
CASSQTTGQGYEQYF
>-|TRBJ2-1|TRBV20-1|-
TGCAGTGCTGGCGGGACAGATGAGCAGTTCTTC
CSAGGTDEQFF
>-|TRBJ1-3|TRBV7-9|once
TGTGCCAGCAGCCCAAGACTTGCAGGGAGGTCTGGAAACACCATATATTTT
CASSPRLAGRSGNTIYF
>-|TRBJ2-7|TRBV20-1|-
TGCAGTGCTAGTCGTTTTCAGGGCAGGAGCTCCTACGAGCAGTACTTC
CSASRFQGRSSYEQYF
>TRBD1|TRBJ1-6|TRBV6-6|-
TGTGCCAGCAGTCGCAGGACAGGGCCCTTGCCCTATAATTCACCCCTCCACTTT
CASSRRTGPLPYNSPLHF
>TRBD1|TRBJ1-1|TRBV7-8|once
TGTGCCAGCAGCTGGAAGAGTGGGACAGGGGCCAACACTGAAGCTTTCTTT
CASSWKSGTGANTEAFF
>TRBD1|TRBJ2-2|TRBV20-1|-
TGCAGTGCTAGTACCGGGACAGGGGGCACCGGGGAGCTGTTTTTT
CSASTGTGGTGELFF
>TRBD1|TRBJ1-4|TRBV11-2|-
TGTGCCAGCAGCCTAGGACAGGGCAATGCTAATGAAAAACTGTTTTTT
CASSLGQGNANEKLFF
>-|TRBJ1-6|TRBV29-1|few
TGCAGCGTTGCCTTTACGACACAACCTAATTCACCCCTCCACTTT
CSVAFTTQPNSPLHF
>TRBD1|TRBJ2-7|TRBV30|-
TGTGCCTGGAGTGTGGGGACAGGGGGCTACGAGCAGTACTTC
CAWSVGTGGYEQYF
>-|TRBJ1-4|TRBV29-1|-
TGCAGCGTTGAAGTCGGTGTCGGTGAAAAACTGTTTTTT
CSVEVGVGEKLFF
>-|TRBJ2-7|TRBV27|-
TGTGCCAGCAGTTTATTGAGGGCGGGGGACAAAGCCTACGAGCAGTACTTC
CASSLLRAGDKAYEQYF
>-|TRBJ2-1|TRBV6-2/TRBV6-3|once
TGTGCCAGCAGTTACGGGCAGGTCTACAATGAGCAGTTCTTC
CASSYGQVYNEQFF
>TRBD1|TRBJ1-2|TRBV19|-
TGTGCCAGTAGTTCCGTCAGGGGGAACTATGGCTACACCTTC
CASSSVRGNYGYTF
>-|TRBJ1-1|TRBV9|-
TGTGCCAGCAGTCCAAGACAGGACCCCTTGAACACTGAAGCTTTCTTT
CASSPRQDPLNTEAFF
>-|TRBJ1-6|TRBV27|-
TGTGCCAGCAGTCGACAGTATAATTCACCCCTCCACTTT
CASSRQYNSPLHF
>-|TRBJ2-1|TRBV9|-
TGTGCCAGCAGCGCTGGGACATACAATGAGCAGTTCTTC
CASSAGTYNEQFF
>-|TRBJ1-2|TRBV6-5|-
TGTGCCAGCAGGGGCACAGGAGAAGCTAACTATGGCTACACCTTC
CASRGTGEANYGYTF
>-|TRBJ2-5|TRBV6-2/TRBV6-3|-
TGTGCCAGCAGCCGAGGAAACCGGGACACCCTACAAGAGACCCAGTACTTC
CASSRGNRDTLQETQYF